The source of this TCR beta chain is a study of regulatory T cells in long-lasting Graves disease. Whole-study findings and limits: The persistent group shared 2,500 to 3,000 public clonotypes, more than the 950 to 1,000 shared by new patients.

About this clonotype: The antigen remains undetermined. The junction departs from germline at one end; a sequencing error may be responsible.

Time point of the sample: newly diagnosed GD, antithyroid drugs for less than 3 months. Researchers made the TCR library from RNA that was extracted from PBMCs. For TCR beta, libraries came from iRepertoire HTBI primers and Arm-PCR of CDR3 regions. TCRdb redid the calling of the multiplex PCR reads with MiXCR, one entry per CDR3 protein. The sample holds more than 400,000 distinct CDR3 sequences, roughly 16% seen once. The CDR3 covers 17 residues. Germline loops: CDR1 SGDLS, CDR2 YYNGEE. These data were likewise used in another study, on T cells in Graves' hyperthyroidism and ophthalmopathy.

The chain carries TRBV9 and TRBJ2-1, with 11 bases fitting TRBD2. The sample here was peripheral blood mononuclear cells (PBMCs), taken at new diagnosis, from a patient treated with antithyroid drugs. This clonotype was sampled from a man aged 35 to 55 with Graves disease. The CDR3 spells CASNVGGRLAGGNEQFF. The DNA for the CDR3 is TGTGCCAGCAACGTAGGCGGTCGTCTAGCGGGAGGCAATGAGCAGTTCTTC.